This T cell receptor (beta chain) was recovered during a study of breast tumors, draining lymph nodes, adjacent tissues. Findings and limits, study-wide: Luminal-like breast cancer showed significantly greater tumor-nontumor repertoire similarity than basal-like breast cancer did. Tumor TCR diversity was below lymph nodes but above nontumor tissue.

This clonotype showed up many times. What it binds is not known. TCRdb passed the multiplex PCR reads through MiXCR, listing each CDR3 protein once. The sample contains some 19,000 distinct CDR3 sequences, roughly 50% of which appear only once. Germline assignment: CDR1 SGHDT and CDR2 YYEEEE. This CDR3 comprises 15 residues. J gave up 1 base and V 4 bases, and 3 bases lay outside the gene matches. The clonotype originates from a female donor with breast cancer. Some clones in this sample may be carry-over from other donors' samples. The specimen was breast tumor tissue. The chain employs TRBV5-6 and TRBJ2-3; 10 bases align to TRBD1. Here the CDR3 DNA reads TGTGCCAGCAGCGTCGGGACAGGGGGCACAGATACGCAGTATTTT. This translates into CASSVGTGGTDTQYF.